The T cell receptor beta chain described here comes from a study of blood T cell repertoires in COVID-19. TCRdb's copy holds only in-frame clones and misses some; the assay was immunoSEQ multiplex PCR. The sample carries 300,000 to 450,000 clones, around 87% recorded once. In this sample, this clone turned up once. This CDR3 spans 14 amino acids. V shed 5 bases, J shed 2 bases, and the junction held 1 base outside the gene matches. The germline CDR1 and CDR2 sequences are MNHEY and SVGAGI. Donors of Cohort 3 who recovered were those that had two negative PCRs, clearance, or symptom resolution. Sequencing input: PBMCs or T cells enriched from blood (not recorded which). The clonotype originates from a man aged 18 to 29 who had recovered from COVID-19. J is TRBJ2-7 and V is TRBV6-5; 12 nucleotides match TRBD2. The CDR3 loop is CASSRLAGAYEQYF. The DNA for the CDR3 is TGTGCCAGCAGTAGACTAGCGGGGGCCTACGAGCAGTACTTC.